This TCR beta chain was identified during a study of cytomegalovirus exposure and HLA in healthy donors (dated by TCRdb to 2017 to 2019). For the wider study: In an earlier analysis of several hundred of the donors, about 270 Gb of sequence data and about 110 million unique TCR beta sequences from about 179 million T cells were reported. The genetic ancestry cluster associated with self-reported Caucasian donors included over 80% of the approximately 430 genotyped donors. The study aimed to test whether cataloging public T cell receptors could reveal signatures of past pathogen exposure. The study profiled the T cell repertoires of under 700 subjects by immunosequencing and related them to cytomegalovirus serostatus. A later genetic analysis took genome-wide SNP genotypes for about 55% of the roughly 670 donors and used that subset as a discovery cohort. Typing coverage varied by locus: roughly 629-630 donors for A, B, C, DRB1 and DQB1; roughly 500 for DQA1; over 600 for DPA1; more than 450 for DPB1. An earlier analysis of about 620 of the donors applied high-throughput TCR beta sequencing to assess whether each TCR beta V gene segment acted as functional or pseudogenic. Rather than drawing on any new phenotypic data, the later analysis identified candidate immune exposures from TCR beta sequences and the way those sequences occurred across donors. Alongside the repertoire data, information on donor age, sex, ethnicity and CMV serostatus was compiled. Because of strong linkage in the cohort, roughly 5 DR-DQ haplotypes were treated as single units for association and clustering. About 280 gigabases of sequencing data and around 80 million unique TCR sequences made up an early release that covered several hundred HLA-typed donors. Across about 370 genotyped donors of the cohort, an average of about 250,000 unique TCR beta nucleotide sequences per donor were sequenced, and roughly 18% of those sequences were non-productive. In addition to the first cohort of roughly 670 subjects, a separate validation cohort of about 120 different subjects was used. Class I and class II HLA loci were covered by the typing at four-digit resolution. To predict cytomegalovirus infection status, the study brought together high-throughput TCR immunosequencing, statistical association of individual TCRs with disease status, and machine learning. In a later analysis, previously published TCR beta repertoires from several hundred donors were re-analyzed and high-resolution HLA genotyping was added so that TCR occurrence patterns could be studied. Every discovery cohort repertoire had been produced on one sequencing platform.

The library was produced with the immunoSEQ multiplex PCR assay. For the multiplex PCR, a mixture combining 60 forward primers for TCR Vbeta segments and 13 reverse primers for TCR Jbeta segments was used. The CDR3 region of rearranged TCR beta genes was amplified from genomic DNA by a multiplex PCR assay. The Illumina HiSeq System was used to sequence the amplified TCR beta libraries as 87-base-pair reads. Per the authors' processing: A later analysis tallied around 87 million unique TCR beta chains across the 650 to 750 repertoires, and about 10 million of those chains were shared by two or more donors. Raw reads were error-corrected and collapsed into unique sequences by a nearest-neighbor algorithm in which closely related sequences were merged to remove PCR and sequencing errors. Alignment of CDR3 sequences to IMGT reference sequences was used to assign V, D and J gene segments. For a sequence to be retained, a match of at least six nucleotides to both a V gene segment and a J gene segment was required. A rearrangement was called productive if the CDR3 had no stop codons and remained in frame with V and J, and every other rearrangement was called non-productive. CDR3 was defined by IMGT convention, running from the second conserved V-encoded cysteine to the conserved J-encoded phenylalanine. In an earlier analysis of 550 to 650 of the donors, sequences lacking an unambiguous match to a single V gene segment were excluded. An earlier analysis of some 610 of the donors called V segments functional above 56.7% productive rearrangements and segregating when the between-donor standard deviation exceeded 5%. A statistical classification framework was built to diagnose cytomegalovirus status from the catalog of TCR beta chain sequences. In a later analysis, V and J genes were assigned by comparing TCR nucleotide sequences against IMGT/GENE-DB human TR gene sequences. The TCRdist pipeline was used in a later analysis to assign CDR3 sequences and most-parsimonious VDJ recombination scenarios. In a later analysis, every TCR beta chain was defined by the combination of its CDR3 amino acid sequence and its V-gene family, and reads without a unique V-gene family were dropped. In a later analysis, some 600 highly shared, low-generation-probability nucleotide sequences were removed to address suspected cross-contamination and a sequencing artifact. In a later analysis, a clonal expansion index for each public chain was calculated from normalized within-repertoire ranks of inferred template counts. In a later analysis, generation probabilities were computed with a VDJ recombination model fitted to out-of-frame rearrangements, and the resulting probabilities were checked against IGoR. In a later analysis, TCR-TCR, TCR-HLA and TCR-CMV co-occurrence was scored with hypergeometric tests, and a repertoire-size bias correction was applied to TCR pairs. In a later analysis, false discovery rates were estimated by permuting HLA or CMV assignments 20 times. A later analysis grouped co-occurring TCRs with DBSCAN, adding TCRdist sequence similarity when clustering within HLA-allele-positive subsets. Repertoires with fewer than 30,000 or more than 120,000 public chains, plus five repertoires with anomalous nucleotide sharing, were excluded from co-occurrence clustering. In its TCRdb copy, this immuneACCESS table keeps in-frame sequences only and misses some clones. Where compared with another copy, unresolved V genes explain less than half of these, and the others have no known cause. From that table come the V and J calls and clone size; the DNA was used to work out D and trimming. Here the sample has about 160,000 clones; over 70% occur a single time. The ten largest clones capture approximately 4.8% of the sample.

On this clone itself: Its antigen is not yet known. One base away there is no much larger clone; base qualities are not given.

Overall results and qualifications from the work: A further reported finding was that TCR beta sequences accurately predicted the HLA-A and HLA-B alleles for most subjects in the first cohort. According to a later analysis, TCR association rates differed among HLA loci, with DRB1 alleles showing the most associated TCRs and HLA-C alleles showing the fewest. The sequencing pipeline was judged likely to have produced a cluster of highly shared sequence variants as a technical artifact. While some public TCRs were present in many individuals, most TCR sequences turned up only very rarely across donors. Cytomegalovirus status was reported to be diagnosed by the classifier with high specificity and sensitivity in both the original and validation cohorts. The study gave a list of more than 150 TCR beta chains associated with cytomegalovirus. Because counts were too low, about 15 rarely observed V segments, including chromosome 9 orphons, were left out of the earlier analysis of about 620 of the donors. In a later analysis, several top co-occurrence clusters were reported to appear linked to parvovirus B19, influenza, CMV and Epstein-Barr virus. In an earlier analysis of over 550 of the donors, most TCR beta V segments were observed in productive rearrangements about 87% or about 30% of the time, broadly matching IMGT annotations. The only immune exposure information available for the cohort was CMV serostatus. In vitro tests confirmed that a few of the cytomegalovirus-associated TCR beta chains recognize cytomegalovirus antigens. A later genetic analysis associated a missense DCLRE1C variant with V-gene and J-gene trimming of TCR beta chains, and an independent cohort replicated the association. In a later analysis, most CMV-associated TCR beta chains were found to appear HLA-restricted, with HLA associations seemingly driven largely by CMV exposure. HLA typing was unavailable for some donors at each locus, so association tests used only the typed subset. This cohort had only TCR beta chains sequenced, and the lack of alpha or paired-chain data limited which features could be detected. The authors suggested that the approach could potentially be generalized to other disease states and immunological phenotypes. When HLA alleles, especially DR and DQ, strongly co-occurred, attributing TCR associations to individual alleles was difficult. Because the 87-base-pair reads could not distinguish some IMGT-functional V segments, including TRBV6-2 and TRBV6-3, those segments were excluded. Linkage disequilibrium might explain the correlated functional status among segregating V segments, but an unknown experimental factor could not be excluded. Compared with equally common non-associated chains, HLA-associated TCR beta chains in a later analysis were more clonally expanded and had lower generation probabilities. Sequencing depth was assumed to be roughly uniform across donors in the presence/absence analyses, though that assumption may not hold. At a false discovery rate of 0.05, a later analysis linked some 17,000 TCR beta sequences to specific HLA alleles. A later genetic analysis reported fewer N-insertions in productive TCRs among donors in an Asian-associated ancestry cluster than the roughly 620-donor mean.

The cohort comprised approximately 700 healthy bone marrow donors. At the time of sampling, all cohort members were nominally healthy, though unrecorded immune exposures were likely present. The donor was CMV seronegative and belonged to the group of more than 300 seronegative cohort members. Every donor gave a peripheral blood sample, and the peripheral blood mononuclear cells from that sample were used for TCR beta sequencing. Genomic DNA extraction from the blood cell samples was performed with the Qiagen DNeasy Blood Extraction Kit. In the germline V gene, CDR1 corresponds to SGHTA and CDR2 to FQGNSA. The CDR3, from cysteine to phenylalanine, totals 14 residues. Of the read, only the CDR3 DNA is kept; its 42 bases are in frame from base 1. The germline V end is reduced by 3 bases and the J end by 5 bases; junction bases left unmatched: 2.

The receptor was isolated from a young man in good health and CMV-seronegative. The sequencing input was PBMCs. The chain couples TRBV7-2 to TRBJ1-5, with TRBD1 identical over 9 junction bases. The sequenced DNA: TGTGCCAGCAGCTTCCGACAGGGGGATCAGCCCCAGCATTTT. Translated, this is CASSFRQGDQPQHF.